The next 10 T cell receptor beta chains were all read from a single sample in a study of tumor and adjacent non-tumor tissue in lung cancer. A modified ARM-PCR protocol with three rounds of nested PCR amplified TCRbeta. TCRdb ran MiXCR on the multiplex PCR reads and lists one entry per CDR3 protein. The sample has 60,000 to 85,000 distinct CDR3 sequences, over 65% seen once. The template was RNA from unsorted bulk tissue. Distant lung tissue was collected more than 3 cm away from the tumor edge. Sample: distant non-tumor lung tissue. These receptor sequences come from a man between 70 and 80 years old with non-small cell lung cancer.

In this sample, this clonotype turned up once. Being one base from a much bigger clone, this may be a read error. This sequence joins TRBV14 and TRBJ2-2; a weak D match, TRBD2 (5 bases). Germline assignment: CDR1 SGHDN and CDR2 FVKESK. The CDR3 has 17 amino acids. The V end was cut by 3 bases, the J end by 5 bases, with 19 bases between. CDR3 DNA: TGTGCCAGCAGCCATCGTACTCTAAGGACTCTGACCGGGGAGCTGTTTTTT. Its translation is CASSHRTLRTLTGELFF.

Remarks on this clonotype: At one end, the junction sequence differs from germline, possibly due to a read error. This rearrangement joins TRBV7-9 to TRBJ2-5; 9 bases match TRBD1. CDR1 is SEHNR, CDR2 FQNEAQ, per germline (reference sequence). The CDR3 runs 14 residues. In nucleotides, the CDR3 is TGTGCCAGCAGCAGGGACAGGGTAGAAGAGACCCAGTGCTTC. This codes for CASSRDRVEETQCF. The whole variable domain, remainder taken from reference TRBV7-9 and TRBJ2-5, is DTGVSQNPRHKITKRGQNVTFRCDPISEHNRLYWYRQTLGQGPEFLTYFQNEAQLEKSRLLSDRFSAERPKGSFSTLEIQRTEQGDSAMYLCASSRDRVEETQCFGPGTRLLVL.

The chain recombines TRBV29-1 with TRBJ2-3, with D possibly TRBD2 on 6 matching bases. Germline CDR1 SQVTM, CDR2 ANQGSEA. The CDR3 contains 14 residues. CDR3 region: CDVEGSSGGYTQYF. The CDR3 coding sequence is TGCGACGTTGAGGGTTCATCTGGGGGGTATACGCAGTATTTT.

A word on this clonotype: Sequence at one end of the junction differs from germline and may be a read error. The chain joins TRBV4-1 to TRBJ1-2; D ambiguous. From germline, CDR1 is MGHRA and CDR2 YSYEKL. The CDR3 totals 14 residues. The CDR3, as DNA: TGTTCCAGCAGCCAAGGCAGGTATCTTGATGGCTACACCTTC. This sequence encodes CSSSQGRYLDGYTF.

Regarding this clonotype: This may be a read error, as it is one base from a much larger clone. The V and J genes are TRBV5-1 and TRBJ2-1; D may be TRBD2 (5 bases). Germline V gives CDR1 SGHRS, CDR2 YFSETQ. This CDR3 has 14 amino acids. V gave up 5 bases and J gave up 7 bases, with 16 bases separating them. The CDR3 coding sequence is TGCGCCAGCAGATTGCTGGGGTGGAGGAATGAGCAGTTCTTC. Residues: CASRLLGWRNEQFF.

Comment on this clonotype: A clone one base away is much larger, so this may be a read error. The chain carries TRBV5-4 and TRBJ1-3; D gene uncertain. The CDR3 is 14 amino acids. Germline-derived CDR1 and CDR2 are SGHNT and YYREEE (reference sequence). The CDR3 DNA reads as TGTGCCATCAGCTCGGCCTCGGGGGGAAACACCATATATTTT. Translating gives CAISSASGGNTIYF.

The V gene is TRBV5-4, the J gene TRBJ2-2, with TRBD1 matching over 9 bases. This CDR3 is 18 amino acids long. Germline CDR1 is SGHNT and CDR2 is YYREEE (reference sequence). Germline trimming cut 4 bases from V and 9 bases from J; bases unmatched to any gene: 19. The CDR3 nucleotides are TGTGCCAGCAGCCCGCCGGGACAGGGCTTAATGAATACCCGGGAGCTGTTTTTT. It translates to CASSPPGQGLMNTRELFF.

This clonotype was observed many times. The CDR3: CASSRRAGTGGGYTF. The CDR3 bases are TGTGCCAGCAGCCGCCGGGCAGGGACAGGTGGTGGCTACACCTTC. This chain uses TRBV6-6 with TRBJ1-2, with 8 positions matching TRBD1. Germline CDR1 is MNHNY and CDR2 is SVGAGI (reference sequence). The CDR3 sequence is 15 residues long. V gave up 6 bases and J gave up 7 bases; unmatched junction bases: 13.

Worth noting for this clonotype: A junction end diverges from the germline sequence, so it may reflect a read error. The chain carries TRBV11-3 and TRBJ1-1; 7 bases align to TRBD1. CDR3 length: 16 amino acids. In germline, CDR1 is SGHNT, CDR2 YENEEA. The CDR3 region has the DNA TGTGCCAGCAGCTTCCGGGACAGAGCCCTTAACACTGCAGCTTTCTTT. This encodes CASSFRDRALNTAAFF.

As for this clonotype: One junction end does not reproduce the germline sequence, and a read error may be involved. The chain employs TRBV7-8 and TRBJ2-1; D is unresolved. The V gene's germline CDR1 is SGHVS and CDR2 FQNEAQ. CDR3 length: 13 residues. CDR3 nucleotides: TGTGCCAGCAGGCGAGGCAAGTCTGATGAGCAGTCCTTC. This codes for CASRRGKSDEQSF. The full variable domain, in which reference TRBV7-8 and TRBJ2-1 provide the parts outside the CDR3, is GAGVSQSPRYKVAKRGQDVALRCDPISGHVSLFWYQQALGQGPEFLTYFQNEAQLDKSGLPSDRFFAERPEGSVSTLKIQRTQQEDSAVYLCASRRGKSDEQSFGPGTRLTVL.